Each of the 13 T cell receptor beta chains below was sequenced from the same sample in a study of cytomegalovirus exposure and HLA in healthy donors. The PCR ran on 60 Vbeta and 13 Jbeta primers. Data came from immunoSEQ multiplex PCR; TCRdb stores just in-frame clones and leaves some out. The sample comprises some 130,000 clones, roughly 79% of which are singletons, and around 1.8% rests with the top ten. Sequencing used PBMCs. These receptors all stem from a woman in her thirties or forties in good health and CMV-seronegative.

This chain links TRBV5-8 with TRBJ2-5; D unresolved. Germline V lookup: CDR1 SGHTS, CDR2 YDEGEE. CDR3 length: 14 amino acids. Trimming removed 3 bases at V and 2 bases at J, with 11 bases between. CDR3 nucleotide sequence: TGTGCCAGCAGCTCCCGACATCCACAAGAGACCCAGTACTTC. Residues: CASSSRHPQETQYF. Based on the CDR3 plus reference TRBV5-8 and TRBJ2-5, the full variable domain is EAGVTQSPTHLIKTRGQQATLRCSPISGHTSVYWYQQALGLGLQFLLWYDEGEERNRGNFPPRFSGRQFPNYSSELNVNALELEDSALYLCASSSRHPQETQYFGPGTRLLVL.

This sequence joins TRBV27 and TRBJ2-7, with 11 bases aligning to TRBD2. The CDR3 spans 13 residues. V dropped 6 bases and J dropped 2; count of bases not matched to a gene: 0. Germline CDR1 is MNHEY and CDR2 is SMNVEV (reference sequence). CDR3 amino acids: CASRLAGAYEQYF. CDR3 sequence (DNA): TGTGCCAGCAGACTAGCGGGAGCCTACGAGCAGTACTTC.

The V gene is TRBV6-5, the J gene TRBJ2-2, with 12 positions matching TRBD2. The CDR3 runs to 16 residues. With V trimmed by 4 bases and J by 6 bases, 6 bases remained unmatched. Per germline, CDR1 MNHEY and CDR2 SVGAGI. Written as DNA, the CDR3 is TGTGCCAGCAGTTTTCTAGCGGGAGGGCGGGCCGGGGAGCTGTTTTTT. This sequence encodes CASSFLAGGRAGELFF.

The chain employs TRBV6-1 and TRBJ2-5, with 7 bases matching TRBD1. V was pared by 0 bases and J by 5 bases, with 3 bases of the junction left unmatched. This CDR3 contains 14 residues. CDR1 is MNHNS, CDR2 SASEGT, per germline. Here the CDR3 reads CASSEATGEETQYF. As DNA, the CDR3 is TGTGCCAGCAGTGAAGCCACAGGGGAGGAGACCCAGTACTTC.

The chain has TRBV7-9 and TRBJ2-2, with D possibly matching TRBD2 (5 bases). CDR1 and CDR2 (germline): SEHNR, FQNEAQ (reference sequence). The CDR3 consists of 16 residues. The V and J ends lost 5 bases and 1 base respectively, with 14 bases between them. CDR3 protein: CASSRQAAGNTGELFF. CDR3 bases: TGTGCCAGCAGCCGGCAGGCGGCGGGGAACACCGGGGAGCTGTTTTTT. Variable domain in full (rest from reference TRBV7-9 and TRBJ2-2): DTGVSQNPRHKITKRGQNVTFRCDPISEHNRLYWYRQTLGQGPEFLTYFQNEAQLEKSRLLSDRFSAERPKGSFSTLEIQRTEQGDSAMYLCASSRQAAGNTGELFFGEGSRLTVL.

The table lists this clone with a few counts. The chain employs TRBV30 and TRBJ2-3; D possibly corresponds to TRBD2 (6 bases). Germline loops: CDR1 GTSNPN, CDR2 SVGIG (reference sequence). The V end lost 8 bases, the J end lost 0 bases, and 12 bases lay between the germline ends. The CDR3 totals 13 residues. CDR3 sequence reads: CANAGLSTDTQYF. CDR3 nucleotides: TGTGCCAATGCGGGGTTAAGCACAGATACGCAGTATTTT.

J is TRBJ1-5 and V is TRBV27; D gene uncertain. The CDR3 totals 16 residues. Germline lookup yields CDR1 MNHEY and CDR2 SMNVEV (reference sequence). V was cut by 5 bases and J by 0 bases, with 14 bases left in between. The CDR3 spells CASSITGFFSNQPQHF. The CDR3 nucleotides are TGTGCCAGCAGTATCACGGGGTTTTTTAGCAATCAGCCCCAGCATTTT.

The J gene is TRBJ1-2, the V gene TRBV28; D is perhaps TRBD1 (6 bases). Germline CDR1 is MDHEN and CDR2 is SYDVKM. Trimming left V 3 bases short and J 8 bases short, with 10 bases between. The length of the CDR3 is 12 residues. In DNA, the CDR3 is TGTGCCAGCAGTTTTGGACAGCGAGGCTACACCTTC. It translates to CASSFGQRGYTF.

The V call is TRBV30, the J call TRBJ2-5, with TRBD2 identical over 7 bases. Germline V lookup: CDR1 GTSNPN, CDR2 SVGIG (reference sequence). J was trimmed by 3 bases and V by 4 bases; bases with no gene match: 2. The CDR3 length is 12 residues. The CDR3 nucleotides read TGTGCCTGGAACAGCGGGAAAGAGACCCAGTACTTC. Its translation: CAWNSGKETQYF.

This rearrangement joins TRBV7-8 to TRBJ2-2; D is unresolved. The CDR3 totals 14 residues. Germline V gene lookup returns CDR1 SGHVS and CDR2 FQNEAQ. Trimming cost V 6 bases and J 4 bases, with 12 bases left between them. The CDR3 is CASRMTSATGELFF. CDR3 sequence (DNA): TGTGCCAGCAGAATGACAAGTGCCACCGGGGAGCTGTTTTTT.

The chain combines TRBV6-5 with TRBJ1-2, with D possibly TRBD1 on 5 matching bases. CDR3 length: 15 residues. Trimming left V 2 bases short and J 8 bases short, with 18 bases between. Germline values: CDR1 MNHEY, CDR2 SVGAGI. CDR3 DNA sequence: TGTGCCAGCAGTTACATCAATATTGGGGGAGGAGGCTACACCTTC. This codes for CASSYINIGGGGYTF.

V is TRBV5-6 and J is TRBJ2-7; 10 positions match TRBD1. Trimming cost V 3 bases and J 2 bases; bases outside gene matches: 5. Germline V gene data show CDR1 as SGHDT and CDR2 as YYEEEE. This CDR3 has 15 amino acids. CDR3 region: CASSSPGTGAYEQYF. DNA of the CDR3: TGTGCCAGCAGCTCCCCCGGGACAGGGGCCTACGAGCAGTACTTC.

The J gene is TRBJ1-1, the V gene TRBV9, with D perhaps TRBD1 (5 bases). V gave up 3 bases and J gave up 6 bases, with 12 bases separating them. Germline loops: CDR1 SGDLS, CDR2 YYNGEE. The CDR3 spans 13 residues. The DNA of the CDR3 is TGTGCCAGCAGCGGAACCTCAGGGCCTGAAGCTTTCTTT. Amino acid sequence: CASSGTSGPEAFF.